The 2 T cell receptor beta chains listed next were all sequenced from one sample in a study of blood T cell repertoires in COVID-19. This table comes from immunoSEQ multiplex PCR, and its TCRdb copy is limited to in-frame clones, with some not included. Of roughly 190,000 clones listed, about 81% are singletons. Sample: peripheral blood. All receptors derive from a man aged 25 to 40 with active or convalescent COVID-19.

This clone was counted once. V usage is TRBV7-2 and J usage is TRBJ1-3; weak D call: TRBD1 (5 bases). The CDR3 loop spans 15 amino acids. CDR1 SGHTA and CDR2 FQGNSA come from the germline V gene. Deletions cut 5 bases from V and 2 bases from J, with 13 bases between. The CDR3 DNA sequence: TGTGCCAGCAGCGGGGGGGGAGGGCCTGGAAACACCATATATTTT. Protein product: CASSGGGGPGNTIYF.

This CDR3 is CASSLRALAGGNTGELFF. Here the CDR3 DNA reads TGCGCCAGCAGCTTACGGGCCTTAGCGGGGGGAAACACCGGGGAGCTGTTTTTT. The chain recombines TRBV4-1 with TRBJ2-2; 10 bases align to TRBD2. Per germline, CDR1 MGHRA and CDR2 YSYEKL. This CDR3 comprises 18 residues. V lost 5 bases to trimming and J lost 2 bases; unmatched junction nucleotides: 11.